Presented here are 18 T cell receptor beta chains from one specimen sequenced in a study of cytomegalovirus exposure and HLA in healthy donors. Here immunoSEQ multiplex PCR was the method, and the copy in TCRdb shows in-frame clones only, minus some. Of 200,000 or so clones in the sample, 80% to 90% are singletons; the top ten hold roughly 12%. Specimen: PBMCs. All receptors derive from a woman in her twenties or thirties in good health and CMV-seropositive.

The chain couples TRBV19 to TRBJ2-1; D not resolved. Germline V gene data show CDR1 as LNHDA and CDR2 as SQIVND (reference sequence). V dropped 7 bases and J dropped 0 bases, with 13 bases sitting between them. The CDR3 contains 15 residues. The CDR3 is CASTFGRSSYNEQFF. The CDR3, as DNA: TGTGCCAGTACCTTCGGCCGGAGCTCCTACAATGAGCAGTTCTTC.

The rearrangement links TRBV6-5 to TRBJ2-7; D not resolved. This CDR3 has 14 residues. V lost 2 bases, J lost 4 bases, and 12 bases lay in between. Germline values: CDR1 MNHEY, CDR2 SVGAGI. CDR3 region: CASSYRQESYEQYF. In DNA, the CDR3 is TGTGCCAGCAGTTACCGGCAGGAAAGTTACGAGCAGTACTTC.

The chain is built from TRBV7-3 and TRBJ2-1; no clear D. Germline CDR1 is SGHTA and CDR2 is FQGTGA. The ends were cut back, 6 bases at V and 0 bases at J, with 6 bases in the middle. The CDR3 is 13 amino acids. The CDR3 reads CASSLSSYNEQFF. Written as DNA, the CDR3 is TGTGCCAGCAGTCTAAGCTCCTACAATGAGCAGTTCTTC.

This chain joins TRBV19 and TRBJ1-1; 7 bases line up with TRBD1. The junction had 9 bases not matched to a gene; V was cut back by 7 bases and J by 1 base. Germline V CDR1 and CDR2: LNHDA, SQIVND (reference sequence). The length of the CDR3 is 15 residues. The CDR3 DNA reads as TGTGCCAGTACCATTACAGGGGCCACGAACACTGAAGCTTTCTTT. It translates to CASTITGATNTEAFF.

CDR3 residues: CASPPGGRGLAGVQETQYF. CDR3 sequence (DNA): TGTGCCAGTCCTCCCGGGGGAAGGGGGCTAGCGGGAGTTCAAGAGACCCAGTACTTC. The rearrangement links TRBV28 to TRBJ2-5; 10 bases map to TRBD2. This CDR3 spans 19 amino acids. The germline V gene has CDR1 MDHEN and CDR2 SYDVKM. J gave up 2 bases and V 9 bases, and 21 bases lay outside the gene matches.

The gene calls are TRBV11-3 and TRBJ2-1; D is ambiguous. The ends were cut back, 1 base at V and 3 bases at J, with 7 bases in the middle. Germline loops: CDR1 SGHNT, CDR2 YENEEA. The CDR3 extends over 14 amino acids. For the CDR3, the DNA is TGTGCCAGCAGCTTAGGGGCAGACTACAATGAGCAGTTCTTC. Amino acid sequence: CASSLGADYNEQFF.

The chain has TRBV7-2 and TRBJ2-7, with D maybe TRBD1 (6 bases). The CDR3 is 14 amino acids. Per the germline V gene, CDR1 is SGHTA and CDR2 is FQGNSA. Trimming left V 4 bases short and J 5 bases short, with 15 bases between. DNA of the CDR3: TGTGCCAGCAGCTCGTTAACAGGGTTCAACGAGCAGTACTTC. This gives the protein CASSSLTGFNEQYF. The variable domain in full, with the rest retrieved from reference TRBV7-2 and TRBJ2-7, is GAGVSQSPSNKVTEKGKDVELRCDPISGHTALYWYRQSLGQGLEFLIYFQGNSAPDKSGLPSDRFSAERTGGSVSTLTIQRTQQEDSAVYLCASSSLTGFNEQYFGPGTRLTVT.

This clone has just one count. The CDR3 is CASADLVARFYEQYF. For the CDR3, the DNA is TGTGCCAGCGCCGATCTGGTGGCTAGATTCTACGAGCAGTACTTC. The rearrangement links TRBV7-9 to TRBJ2-7; no reliable D call. The CDR3 contains 15 residues. Trimming pared 8 bases from V and 3 bases from J, leaving 20 bases between. The germline gives CDR1 SEHNR, CDR2 FQNEAQ (reference sequence).

V gene TRBV30 combines with J gene TRBJ1-1, with 8 bases identical to TRBD1. Germline trimming cut 8 bases from V and 1 base from J; bases unmatched to any gene: 3. The CDR3 extends over 12 amino acids. Germline-derived CDR1 and CDR2 are GTSNPN and SVGIG (reference sequence). Here the CDR3 reads CAGDRRNTEAFF. Here the CDR3 DNA reads TGTGCCGGGGACAGGAGGAACACTGAAGCTTTCTTT.

The CDR3 DNA sequence: TGTGCCAGCAGCCCCGGGTCGAGGGCAGATACGCAGTATTTT. It is translated as CASSPGSRADTQYF. The chain combines TRBV7-8 with TRBJ2-3; TRBD2 is a possible D gene (5 bases). The CDR3 runs 14 residues. The germline CDR1 and CDR2 sequences are SGHVS and FQNEAQ. V gave up 5 bases and J gave up 4 bases, with 13 bases separating them.

The CDR3 DNA is TGTGCCACCAGCTCCCGGACACGGATGAACACTGAAGCTTTCTTT. It codes for CATSSRTRMNTEAFF. This sequence joins TRBV15 and TRBJ1-1, with D tentatively TRBD1 (5 bases). V gave up 5 bases and J gave up 0 bases, with 13 bases separating them. CDR3 length: 15 residues. The V gene's germline CDR1 is LNHNV and CDR2 YYDKDF (reference sequence).

The gene calls are TRBV7-9 and TRBJ2-7, with 11 bases that match TRBD2. The length of the CDR3 is 15 residues. Unmatched junction bases numbered 3, after V lost 1 base and J lost 4 bases. Germline loops: CDR1 SEHNR, CDR2 FQNEAQ (reference sequence). CDR3 coding DNA: TGTGCCAGCAGCTTAGTACCTAGCGGGAGGTACGAGCAGTACTTC. Encoded protein: CASSLVPSGRYEQYF.

The chain is built from TRBV27 and TRBJ2-7; tentative D call: TRBD1 (6 bases). Trimming cost V 5 bases and J 4 bases, with 15 bases left between them. The CDR3 spans 14 residues. The V gene's germline CDR1 is MNHEY and CDR2 SMNVEV (reference sequence). The chain's CDR3 is CASSLGGQIYEQYF. In nucleotides, the CDR3 is TGTGCCAGCAGTCTAGGGGGACAAATTTACGAGCAGTACTTC.

CDR3 region: CASSFRDSANIQYF. The CDR3 nucleotides are TGCGCCAGCAGCTTCCGGGACAGTGCAAACATTCAGTACTTC. The chain combines TRBV5-1 with TRBJ2-4; 7 bases are shared with TRBD1. CDR3 length: 14 amino acids. Germline lookup yields CDR1 SGHRS and CDR2 YFSETQ. V was pared by 2 bases and J by 6 bases, with 5 bases of the junction left unmatched.

The rearrangement joins TRBV5-1 to TRBJ1-1; a weak D match, TRBD1 (6 bases). Trimming shortened V by 0 bases and J by 1 base, and 10 bases separated the two germline ends. The CDR3 sequence is 15 residues long. Germline V gene sequence: CDR1 SGHRS, CDR2 YFSETQ. The CDR3, as DNA: TGCGCCAGCAGCTTGGCAGGGGAGTGGAACACTGAAGCTTTCTTT. It codes for CASSLAGEWNTEAFF.

The chain carries TRBV28 and TRBJ1-2; no clear D. Germline CDR1 MDHEN, CDR2 SYDVKM. V lost 2 bases to trimming and J lost 3 bases, with 10 bases between them. The CDR3 length is 14 residues. CDR3 sequence (DNA): TGTGCCAGCAGTTTACCGGCAGGTGACTATGGCTACACCTTC. Encoded protein: CASSLPAGDYGYTF.

The chain has TRBV25-1 and TRBJ2-7; D unresolved. Per the germline V gene, CDR1 is MGHDK and CDR2 is SYGVNS. This CDR3 contains 14 residues. The ends were cut back, 5 bases at V and 3 bases at J, with 14 bases in the middle. CDR3 loop: CASSSTALFYEQYF. The DNA of the CDR3 is TGTGCCAGCAGTAGCACAGCTCTCTTCTACGAGCAGTACTTC.

V is TRBV27 and J is TRBJ2-7, with TRBD2 matching 13 bases. The germline CDR1 and CDR2 sequences are MNHEY and SMNVEV (reference sequence). There are 15 residues in the CDR3. After removal of 5 bases from V and 6 bases from J, the junction contained 7 bases not matched to a gene. The CDR3 DNA follows: TGTGCCAGCAGTGTGACTAGCGGGAGGAGTCTCGAGCAGTACTTC. This gives the protein CASSVTSGRSLEQYF.